Given below is one TCR beta chain in context. This clonotype was picked up many times. The clone's antigen remains unknown. At one end, the junction sequence differs from germline, possibly due to a read error. Sequencing took place on an Illumina HiSeq 2500. Quantitative 5'-RACE with molecular barcodes was used to prepare TCR beta libraries. The original methods were these. To identify disease-linked TCR variants, a new computational method was used, one built on a probabilistic model of VDJ rearrangement. The raw public data were reprocessed by TCRdb itself: fastp quality trimming at Q25, MiXCR clonotype calling, in-frame beta chains only. Each CDR3 protein appears once, grouped with its most common genes and DNA. The V and J calls here are based on TCRdb, not the publication. Across this sample there are about 200,000 distinct CDR3 sequences, with 20% to 30% seen only once. Less than 8.5% of the sample rests with the top ten.

The sample comes from a study of CD8 T cells in ankylosing spondylitis (dated by TCRdb to about 2017). Broadly, across the study: The study profiled T cell receptor beta repertoires in healthy donors and ankylosing spondylitis patients to find disease-linked TCR variants. The full study cohort comprised roughly 24 ankylosing spondylitis patients and 85 to 120 healthy donors. Samples of peripheral blood were taken, and for ankylosing spondylitis patients, synovial fluid was collected as well.

According to the germline V gene, CDR1 reads KGHSH and CDR2 reads LQKENI. From the cysteine through the phenylalanine, the CDR3 covers 18 amino acids. Left in the record is the CDR3 DNA by itself, 54 bases read in frame from the first base. Beyond this particular receptor, the publication reports: Some motif variants were previously reported in synovial fluid and blood of reactive arthritis patients, suggesting common disease-initiation mechanisms. The disease-linked clones showed a CD8+ phenotype and occurred at relatively low frequencies in peripheral blood. The disease-linked clones were reported as significantly enriched in matched synovial fluid samples from ankylosing spondylitis patients. A TCR beta motif of about eight highly homologous amino acid variants appeared characteristic of blood from ankylosing spondylitis patients.

The origin of this receptor is a male donor with ankylosing spondylitis or in good health (not recorded which). The chain joins TRBV18 to TRBJ2-3; TRBD2 lines up with 11 middle nucleotides. Sequencing input: blood, either unsorted or a sorted T cell fraction (not recorded which). The CDR3 region reads CASSPLALAGGTTDTQYF. DNA sequence: TGTGCCAGCTCTCCACTCGCCCTAGCGGGAGGTACCACAGATACGCAGTATTTT.